This T cell receptor beta chain was sequenced for a study of blood T cell repertoires in COVID-19. Overall study context: The origin of the acute and convalescent COVID-19 samples was the United States, Italy and Spain.

Germline V CDR1 and CDR2: PRHDT, FYEKMQ (reference sequence). V lost 3 bases to trimming and J lost 6 bases, with 10 bases between them. The CDR3 runs 13 residues. Under the authors' procedure: For nucleated cells, counts were estimated from reference gene primer amplification. Profiled with immunoSEQ multiplex PCR; TCRdb holds only in-frame clones, not every one. From that table come the V and J calls and clone size; the DNA was used to work out D and trimming. Here the sample spans 100,000 to 150,000 clones, just under 90% being singletons. This receptor was obtained from a woman aged 45-59 years with acute or convalescent COVID-19. What was sequenced was peripheral blood. This chain links TRBV13 with TRBJ2-3; possible D gene TRBD2, 5 bases. CDR3 nucleotide sequence: TGTGCCAGCAGCTTTCCGGGAACGGATACGCAGTATTTT. Translated, it gives CASSFPGTDTQYF.